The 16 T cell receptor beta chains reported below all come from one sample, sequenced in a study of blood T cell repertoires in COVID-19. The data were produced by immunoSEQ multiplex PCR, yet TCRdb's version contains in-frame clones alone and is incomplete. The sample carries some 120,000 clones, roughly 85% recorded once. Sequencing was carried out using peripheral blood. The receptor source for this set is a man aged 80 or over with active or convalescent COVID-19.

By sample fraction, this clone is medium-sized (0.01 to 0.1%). In DNA, the CDR3 is TGTGCCAGCAGTGAAACGGGGTCCTTCAATCAGCCCCAGCATTTT. Its protein is CASSETGSFNQPQHF. This chain joins TRBV6-1 and TRBJ1-5; no firm D call. CDR1 is MNHNS, CDR2 SASEGT, per germline. The V end was cut by 2 bases, the J end by 3 bases, with 11 bases between. The CDR3 totals 15 residues.

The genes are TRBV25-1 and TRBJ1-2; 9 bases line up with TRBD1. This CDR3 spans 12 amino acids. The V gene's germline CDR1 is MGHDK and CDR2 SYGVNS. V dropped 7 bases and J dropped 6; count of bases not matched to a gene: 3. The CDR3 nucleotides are TGTGCCAGCATGGGGGACAGGGATGGCTACACCTTC. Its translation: CASMGDRDGYTF.

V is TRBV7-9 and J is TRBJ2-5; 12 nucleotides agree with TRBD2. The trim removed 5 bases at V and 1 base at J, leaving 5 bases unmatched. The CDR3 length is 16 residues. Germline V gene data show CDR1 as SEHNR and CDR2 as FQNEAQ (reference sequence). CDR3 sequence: CASSKGLAGTQETQYF. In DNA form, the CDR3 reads TGTGCCAGCAGCAAAGGACTAGCGGGAACCCAAGAGACCCAGTACTTC.

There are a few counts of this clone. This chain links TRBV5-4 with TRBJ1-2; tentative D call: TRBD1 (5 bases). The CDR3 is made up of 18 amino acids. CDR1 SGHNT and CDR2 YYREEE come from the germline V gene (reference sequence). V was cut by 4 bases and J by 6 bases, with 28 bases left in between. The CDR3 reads CASSTQDYQAVISNGYTF. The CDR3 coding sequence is TGTGCCAGCAGCACACAGGACTACCAGGCCGTTATATCAAATGGCTACACCTTC.

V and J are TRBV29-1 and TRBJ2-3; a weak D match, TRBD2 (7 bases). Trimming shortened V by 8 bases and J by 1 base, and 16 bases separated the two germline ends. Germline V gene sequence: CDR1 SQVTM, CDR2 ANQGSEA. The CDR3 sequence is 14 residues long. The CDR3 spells CSWAGGPGTDTQYF. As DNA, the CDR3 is TGCAGCTGGGCCGGGGGGCCTGGCACAGATACGCAGTATTTT.

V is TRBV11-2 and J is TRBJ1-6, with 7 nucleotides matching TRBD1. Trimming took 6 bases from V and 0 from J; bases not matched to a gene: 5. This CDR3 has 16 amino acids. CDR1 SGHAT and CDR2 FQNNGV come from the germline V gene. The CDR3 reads CASSRQGSSYNSPLHF. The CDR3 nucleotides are TGTGCCAGCAGTCGACAGGGCAGCTCCTATAATTCACCCCTCCACTTT.

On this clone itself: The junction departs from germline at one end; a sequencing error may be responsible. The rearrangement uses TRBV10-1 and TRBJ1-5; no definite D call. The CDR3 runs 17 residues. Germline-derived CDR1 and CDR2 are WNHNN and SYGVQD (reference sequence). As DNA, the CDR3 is TGCGCCAGCAGGGAGTCAAGACTATCATTTGTCCATCAGCCCCAGCATTTT. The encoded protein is CASRESRLSFVHQPQHF.

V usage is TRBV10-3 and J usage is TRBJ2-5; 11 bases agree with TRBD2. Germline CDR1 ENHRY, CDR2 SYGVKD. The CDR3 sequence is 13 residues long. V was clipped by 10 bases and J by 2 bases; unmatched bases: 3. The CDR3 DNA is TGTGCCACTAGCGGGGGGACTCAAGAGACCCAGTACTTC. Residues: CATSGGTQETQYF.

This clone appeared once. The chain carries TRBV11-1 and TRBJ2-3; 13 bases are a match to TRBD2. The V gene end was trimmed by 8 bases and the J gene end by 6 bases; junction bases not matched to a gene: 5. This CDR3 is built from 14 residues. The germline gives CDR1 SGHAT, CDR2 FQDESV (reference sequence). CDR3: CASGLAGVWDTQYF. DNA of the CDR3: TGTGCCAGCGGACTAGCGGGAGTGTGGGATACGCAGTATTTT.

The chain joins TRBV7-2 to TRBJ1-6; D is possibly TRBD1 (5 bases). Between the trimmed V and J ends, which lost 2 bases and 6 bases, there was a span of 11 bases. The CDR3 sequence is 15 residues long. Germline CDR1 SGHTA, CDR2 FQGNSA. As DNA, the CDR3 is TGTGCCAGCAGCTTAAATGGGGGGAGTAATTCACCCCTCCACTTT. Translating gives CASSLNGGSNSPLHF. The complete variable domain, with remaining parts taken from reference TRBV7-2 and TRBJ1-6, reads GAGVSQSPSNKVTEKGKDVELRCDPISGHTALYWYRQSLGQGLEFLIYFQGNSAPDKSGLPSDRFSAERTGGSVSTLTIQRTQQEDSAVYLCASSLNGGSNSPLHFGNGTRLTVT.

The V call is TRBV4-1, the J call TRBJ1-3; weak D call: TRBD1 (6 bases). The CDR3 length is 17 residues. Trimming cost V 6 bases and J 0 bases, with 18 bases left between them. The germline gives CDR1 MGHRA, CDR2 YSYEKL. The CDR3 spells CASRGRQGPDSGNTIYF. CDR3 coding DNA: TGCGCCAGCAGAGGGCGGCAGGGGCCCGACTCTGGAAACACCATATATTTT.

The CDR3 is CAWSSGQGRVDEQFF. The CDR3 region has the DNA TGTGCCTGGAGCTCAGGACAGGGACGGGTAGATGAGCAGTTCTTC. The rearrangement links TRBV30 to TRBJ2-1, with 8 bases that match TRBD1. Trimming took 3 bases from V and 8 from J; bases not matched to a gene: 12. This CDR3 spans 15 amino acids. Germline assignment: CDR1 GTSNPN and CDR2 SVGIG (reference sequence).

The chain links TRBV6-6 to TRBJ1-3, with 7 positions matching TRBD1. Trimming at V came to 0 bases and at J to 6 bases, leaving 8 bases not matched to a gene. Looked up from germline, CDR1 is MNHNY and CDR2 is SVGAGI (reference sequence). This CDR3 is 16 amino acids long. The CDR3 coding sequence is TGTGCCAGCAGTTACTCGCCGACAGGGTCCTCAAACACCATATATTTT. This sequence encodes CASSYSPTGSSNTIYF.

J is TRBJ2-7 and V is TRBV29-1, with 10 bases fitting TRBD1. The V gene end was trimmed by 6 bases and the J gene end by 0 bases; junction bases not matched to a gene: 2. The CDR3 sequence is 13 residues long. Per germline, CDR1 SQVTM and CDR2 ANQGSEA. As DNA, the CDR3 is TGCAGCGTGGGGACAGGGGACTCCTACGAGCAGTACTTC. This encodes CSVGTGDSYEQYF.

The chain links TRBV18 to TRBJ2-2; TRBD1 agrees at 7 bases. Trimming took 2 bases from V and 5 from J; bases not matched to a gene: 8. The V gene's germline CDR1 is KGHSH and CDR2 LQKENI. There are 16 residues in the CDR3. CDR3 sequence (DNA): TGTGCCAGCTCACCAGAGGGGGCGCTTGAGACCGGGGAGCTGTTTTTT. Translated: CASSPEGALETGELFF.

The CDR3 DNA sequence: TGTGCCACCAGTGAACCGGGACAGGGGGCAGTGGGCTACACCTTC. The encoded protein is CATSEPGQGAVGYTF. The J gene is TRBJ1-2, the V gene TRBV24-1; 12 bases match TRBD1. V trimming: 4 bases; J trimming: 8 bases; junction bases outside the gene matches: 7. Germline assignment: CDR1 KGHDR and CDR2 SFDVKD. The CDR3 loop spans 15 amino acids.